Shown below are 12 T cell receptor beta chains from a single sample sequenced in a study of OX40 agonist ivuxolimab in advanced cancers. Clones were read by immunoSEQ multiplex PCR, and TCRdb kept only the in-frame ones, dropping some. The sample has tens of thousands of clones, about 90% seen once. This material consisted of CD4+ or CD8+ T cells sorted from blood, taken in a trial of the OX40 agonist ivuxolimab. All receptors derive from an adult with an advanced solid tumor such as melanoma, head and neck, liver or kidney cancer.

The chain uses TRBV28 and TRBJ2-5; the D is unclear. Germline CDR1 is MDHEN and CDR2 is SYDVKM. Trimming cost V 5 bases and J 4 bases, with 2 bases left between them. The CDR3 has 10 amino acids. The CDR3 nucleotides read TGTGCCAGCAGTAGAGAGACCCAGTACTTC. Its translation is CASSRETQYF.

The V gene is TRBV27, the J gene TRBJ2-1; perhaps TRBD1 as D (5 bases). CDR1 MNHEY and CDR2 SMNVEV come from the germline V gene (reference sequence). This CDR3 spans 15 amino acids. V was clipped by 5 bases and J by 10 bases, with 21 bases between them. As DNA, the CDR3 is TGTGCCAGCAGTCTTGACTGGGGCCGACAATTCGAGCAGTTCTTC. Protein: CASSLDWGRQFEQFF.

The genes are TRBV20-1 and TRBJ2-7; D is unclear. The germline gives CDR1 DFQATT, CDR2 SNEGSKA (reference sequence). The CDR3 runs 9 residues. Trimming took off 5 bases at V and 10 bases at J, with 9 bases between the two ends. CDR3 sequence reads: CSAGHPQYF. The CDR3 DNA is TGCAGTGCTGGCCACCCACAGTACTTC.

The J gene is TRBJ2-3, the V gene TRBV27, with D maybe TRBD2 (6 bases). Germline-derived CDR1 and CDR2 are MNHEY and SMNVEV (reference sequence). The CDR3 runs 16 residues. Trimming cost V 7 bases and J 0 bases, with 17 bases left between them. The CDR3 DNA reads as TGTGCCAGCAAGCCTCTGGCGGGATCTAGCACAGATACGCAGTATTTT. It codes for CASKPLAGSSTDTQYF.

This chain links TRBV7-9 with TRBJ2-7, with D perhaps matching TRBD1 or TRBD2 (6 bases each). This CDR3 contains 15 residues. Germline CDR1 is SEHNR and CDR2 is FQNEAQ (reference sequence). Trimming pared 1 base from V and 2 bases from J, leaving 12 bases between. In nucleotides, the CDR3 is TGTGCCAGCAGCTTAGAGGGGGGAGCAGCCTACGAGCAGTACTTC. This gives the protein CASSLEGGAAYEQYF.

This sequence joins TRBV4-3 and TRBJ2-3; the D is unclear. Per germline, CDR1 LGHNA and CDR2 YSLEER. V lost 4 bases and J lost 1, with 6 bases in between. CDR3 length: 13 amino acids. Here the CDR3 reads CASSPQRTDTQYF. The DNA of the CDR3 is TGCGCCAGCAGCCCCCAACGCACAGATACGCAGTATTTT.

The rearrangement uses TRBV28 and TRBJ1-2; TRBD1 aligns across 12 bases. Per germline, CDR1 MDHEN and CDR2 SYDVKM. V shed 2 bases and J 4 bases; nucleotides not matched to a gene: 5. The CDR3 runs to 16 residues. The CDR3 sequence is CASSLTGTGGFYGYTF. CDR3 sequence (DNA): TGTGCCAGCAGTTTAACAGGGACAGGGGGCTTCTATGGCTACACCTTC.

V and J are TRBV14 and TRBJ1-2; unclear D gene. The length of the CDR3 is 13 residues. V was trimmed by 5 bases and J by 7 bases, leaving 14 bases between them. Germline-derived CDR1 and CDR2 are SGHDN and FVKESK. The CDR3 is CASSATGFGGYTF. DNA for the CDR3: TGTGCCAGCAGCGCTACGGGGTTCGGTGGCTACACCTTC.

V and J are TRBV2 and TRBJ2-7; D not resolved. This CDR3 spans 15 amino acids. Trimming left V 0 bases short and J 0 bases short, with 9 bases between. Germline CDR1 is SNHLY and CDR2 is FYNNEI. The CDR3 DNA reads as TGTGCCAGCAGTGAAGCGCAACGGAGCTCCTACGAGCAGTACTTC. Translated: CASSEAQRSSYEQYF.

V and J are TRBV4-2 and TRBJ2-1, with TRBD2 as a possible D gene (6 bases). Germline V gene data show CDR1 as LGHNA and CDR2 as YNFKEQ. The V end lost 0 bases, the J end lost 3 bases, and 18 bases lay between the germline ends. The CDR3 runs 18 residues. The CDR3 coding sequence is TGTGCCAGCAGCCAAGATTACTTTTTAGGGGAGGTCTACAATGAGCAGTTCTTC. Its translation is CASSQDYFLGEVYNEQFF.

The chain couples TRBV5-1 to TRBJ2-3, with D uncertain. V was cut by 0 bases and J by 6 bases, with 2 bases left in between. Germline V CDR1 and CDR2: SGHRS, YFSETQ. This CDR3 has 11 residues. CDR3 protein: CASSLGDTQYF. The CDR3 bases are TGCGCCAGCAGCTTGGGGGATACGCAGTATTTT. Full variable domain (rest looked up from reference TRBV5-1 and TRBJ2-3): KAGVTQTPRYLIKTRGQQVTLSCSPISGHRSVSWYQQTPGQGLQFLFEYFSETQRNKGNFPGRFSGRQFSNSRSEMNVSTLELGDSALYLCASSLGDTQYFGPGTRLTVL.

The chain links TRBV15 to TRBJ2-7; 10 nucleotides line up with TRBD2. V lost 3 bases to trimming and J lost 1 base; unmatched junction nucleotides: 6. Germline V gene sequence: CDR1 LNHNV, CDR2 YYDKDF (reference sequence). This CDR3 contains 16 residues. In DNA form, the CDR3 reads TGTGCCACCAGCAGGGAGATAGCGGGAGGTTCCTACGAGCAGTACTTC. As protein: CATSREIAGGSYEQYF.